The rows below give T cell receptor beta chains drawn from one sample of a study of TIL therapy for anti-PD-1-resistant metastatic lung cancer. Using immunoSEQ multiplex PCR, the repertoire was profiled, and TCRdb retains in-frame clones only, with some absent. The sample shows about 32,000 clones, about 70% of them seen only once. The starting material was blood, obtained at baseline. These receptors were collected from a woman aged 30 to 85 with non-small cell lung cancer. Each CDR3 is given with its conserved first and last residue. Each record gives: J gene, D gene, V gene, clone size, CDR3 DNA, CDR3 protein. D genes are given only for firm matches. Not all rows give a size; the values are once, few, many and, for expanded clones, a class.

>TRBJ2-2|NA|TRBV6-6|NA
TGTGCCAGCGGCCCTTTTGGGGCCGGGGAGCTGTTTTTT
CASGPFGAGELFF
>TRBJ2-3|NA|TRBV4-1|NA
TGCGCCAGCAGCCAGGAAGACAGCACAGATACGCAGTATTTT
CASSQEDSTDTQYF
>TRBJ2-3|NA|TRBV6-1|NA
TGTGCCAGCAATGGGGTGTGGAGCACAGATACGCAGTATTTT
CASNGVWSTDTQYF
>TRBJ2-4|NA|TRBV5-6|few
TGTGCCAGCAGCTGGGGGCTCGTGGGGAAAGAGGAGTACTTC
CASSWGLVGKEEYF
>TRBJ1-2|NA|TRBV5-6|NA
TGTGCCAGCAGCTTGGGTCAAAAGGGGGGCTACACCTTC
CASSLGQKGGYTF
>TRBJ1-2|NA|TRBV6-6|NA
TGTGCCAGCAGTCCACAGGGCAGCTATGGCTACACCTTC
CASSPQGSYGYTF
>TRBJ1-3|NA|TRBV5-6|few
TGTGCCAGCAGCGGGCTACAGGGACTCTCTGGAAACACCATATATTTT
CASSGLQGLSGNTIYF
>TRBJ2-6|NA|TRBV7-2|NA
TGTGCCAGCAGCTTATCGGGCGGTGGGGCCAACGTCCTGACTTTC
CASSLSGGGANVLTF
>TRBJ1-4|NA|TRBV12-2|NA
TGTGCAAGTCGCTTACCATGGACCCGGAATGAAAAACTGTTTTTT
CASRLPWTRNEKLFF
>TRBJ2-7|NA|TRBV2|few
TGTGCCACCACGGGCCCTGGACTATACGAGCAGTACTTC
CATTGPGLYEQYF
>TRBJ2-2|TRBD1|TRBV19|NA
TGTGCCAGTAGGAACAGGGGGTTCACCGGGGAGCTGTTTTTT
CASRNRGFTGELFF
>TRBJ2-1|TRBD2|TRBV5-1|NA
TGCGCCAGCAGCTTGTGGGGAGCGGGAGACTCCTACAATGAGCAGTTCTTC
CASSLWGAGDSYNEQFF
>TRBJ2-1|TRBD2|TRBV10-1|NA
TGCGCCAGCAGTGATTTTCCTAGCGGGTCGGACAATGAGCAGTTCTTC
CASSDFPSGSDNEQFF
>TRBJ2-5|TRBD2|TRBV7-6|NA
TGTGCCAGCAGCTTGAGACCACTAGCGTCCGAGACCCAGTACTTC
CASSLRPLASETQYF
>TRBJ2-6|NA|TRBV19|NA
TGTGCCAGTACAGTCCGCTCTGGGGCCAACGTCCTGACTTTC
CASTVRSGANVLTF
>TRBJ2-7|TRBD1|TRBV28|NA
TGTGCCAGCAGTCCACCCTTAGGACAGGATGCCTACGAGCAGTACTTC
CASSPPLGQDAYEQYF
>TRBJ1-1|NA|TRBV2|NA
TGTGCCAGCAGCCTCCTCCCGGGAACTACGAACACTGAAGCTTTCTTT
CASSLLPGTTNTEAFF
>TRBJ2-1|TRBD2|TRBV6-6|NA
TGTGCCAGCAATAAGCGGGAGGAATTCGAGCAGTTCTTC
CASNKREEFEQFF
>TRBJ2-2|TRBD2|TRBV30|once
TGTGCCTGGAGGATGGGACTAGCGGGAGGAGTATCCGGGGAGCTGTTTTTT
CAWRMGLAGGVSGELFF
>TRBJ2-3|TRBD2|TRBV7-8|NA
TGTGCCAGCAGCCCCGGACTAGCGGGAGAGCTTGCAGATACGCAGTATTTT
CASSPGLAGELADTQYF
>TRBJ2-2|TRBD2|TRBV5-1|once
TGCGCCAGCAATACGGCTAGCGGGAACACCGGGGAGCTGTTTTTT
CASNTASGNTGELFF
>TRBJ2-2|NA|TRBV5-4|few
TGTGCCAGCAGCTTGGGGCAGCTCGCGAACACCGGGGAGCTGTTTTTT
CASSLGQLANTGELFF
>TRBJ1-3|TRBD1|TRBV30|NA
TGTGCCTGGGTCAACAGGGGTTTGAGAAACACCATATATTTT
CAWVNRGLRNTIYF
>TRBJ2-7|TRBD1|TRBV5-1|NA
TGCGCCAGCAGCGCCCCGGGACAGGGAAACTACGAGCAGTACTTC
CASSAPGQGNYEQYF
>TRBJ2-7|NA|TRBV7-2|NA
TGTGCCAGCAGCTCCCTACTAGCAGCCGATTATGAGCAGTACTTC
CASSSLLAADYEQYF
>TRBJ2-7|TRBD2|TRBV6-5|NA
TGTGCCAGCAGTTACTACCCGGCGGGGGCCTACGAGCAGTACTTC
CASSYYPAGAYEQYF
>TRBJ1-4|TRBD1|TRBV4-2|NA
TGTGCCAGCAGCCAGGCCGGGACAGGCAATGAAAAACTGTTTTTT
CASSQAGTGNEKLFF
>TRBJ2-7|NA|TRBV7-9|few
TGTGCCAGCGTACCCGGGACGGCGAACGAGCAGTACTTC
CASVPGTANEQYF
>TRBJ2-1|NA|TRBV2|NA
TGTGCCAGTTTCCCTCGGGCCGGTTCTTACAATGAGCAGTTCTTC
CASFPRAGSYNEQFF
>TRBJ1-1|NA|TRBV7-8|NA
TGTGCCAGCACCAACCGGGCCTCCAAAGCTTTCTTT
CASTNRASKAFF
>TRBJ1-1|TRBD1|TRBV25-1|NA
TGTGCCAGCAGCCGGGGACAGCCCACTGAAGCTTTCTTT
CASSRGQPTEAFF
>TRBJ2-4|NA|TRBV6-5|NA
TGTGCCAGCAGACAGTCCTTCGCTTCCAAAAACATTCAGTACTTC
CASRQSFASKNIQYF
>TRBJ2-1|NA|TRBV6-1|once
TGTGCCAGCAGTGAACGCGGTGAGGGGTACAATGAGCAGTTCTTC
CASSERGEGYNEQFF
>TRBJ2-6|NA|TRBV30|few
TGTGCCTGGAGTGTACTGGGGAGGGGGGCCAACGTCCTGACTTTC
CAWSVLGRGANVLTF
>TRBJ2-7|NA|TRBV4-2|few
TGTGCCAGCAGCCAAGATGGCTCGGACCTTCGGGAGCAGTACTTC
CASSQDGSDLREQYF
>TRBJ2-7|TRBD2|TRBV27|NA
TGTGCCAGCACCGATCCGGGACTAGGCAGGAACGAGCAGTACTTC
CASTDPGLGRNEQYF
>TRBJ2-7|TRBD2|TRBV18|few
TGTGCCAGCTCACTACCGGGACTAGGGGTGCTCGAGCAGTACTTC
CASSLPGLGVLEQYF
>TRBJ2-2|NA|TRBV10-3|NA
TGTGCCATCAGTGCGCCGGGCACGAACACCGGGGAGCTGTTTTTT
CAISAPGTNTGELFF
>TRBJ1-3|NA|TRBV10-3|few
TGTGCCATCAGTAAAGACCGAGGCTCTGGAAACACCATATATTTT
CAISKDRGSGNTIYF
>TRBJ2-7|NA|TRBV11-2|NA
TGTGCCAGCAGCTTAGAAGTTTCAGTGGTATACGAGCAGTACTTC
CASSLEVSVVYEQYF
>TRBJ2-1|NA|TRBV7-8|NA
TGTGCCAGCAGCTTAGATTACGGGTCCAATGAGCAGTTCTTC
CASSLDYGSNEQFF
>TRBJ2-7|TRBD2|TRBV2|NA
TGTGCCAGCACCGGCCGAGAGGGAGGGGAGCAGTACTTC
CASTGREGGEQYF
>TRBJ2-5|TRBD2|TRBV5-1|few
TGCGCCAGCAGCCCGAGCGGGATTGGGGGGGAGACCCAGTACTTC
CASSPSGIGGETQYF
>TRBJ2-1|TRBD2|TRBV6-6|once
TGTGCCAGCAGTTACTCTAGCGGGAATGAGCAGTTCTTC
CASSYSSGNEQFF
>TRBJ1-1|TRBD1|TRBV4-2|NA
TGTGCCAGCAGCCAAACGCAGGGGGCGGAAGCTTTCTTT
CASSQTQGAEAFF
>TRBJ2-2|NA|TRBV5-1|NA
TGCGCCAGCAGCTCCCAGGGGCGGAGATGGACCGGGGAGCTGTTTTTT
CASSSQGRRWTGELFF
>TRBJ1-1|NA|TRBV2|few
TGTGCCAGCAGACGAGGCAGGCAGGGTGAAACTGAAGCTTTCTTT
CASRRGRQGETEAFF
>TRBJ2-7|TRBD2|TRBV6-5|NA
TGTGCCAGCAGGGCTAGCGGATTCTCCTACGAGCAGTACTTC
CASRASGFSYEQYF
>TRBJ2-3|TRBD1|TRBV11-3|once
TGTGCCAGCAGCCCAGGAGGACAGGGGCGGGATACGCAGTATTTT
CASSPGGQGRDTQYF
>TRBJ2-3|TRBD2|TRBV7-9|few
TGTGCCAGCAGCTTAGGAGGGACTAGCGGCCGCACAGATACGCAGTATTTT
CASSLGGTSGRTDTQYF
>TRBJ2-5|TRBD2|TRBV11-3|NA
TGTGCCAGCAGCCAAGCGGGAGAAGAGACCCAGTACTTC
CASSQAGEETQYF
>TRBJ2-5|NA|TRBV6-5|NA
TGTGCCAGCAGTTTACAGGAACAAGAGACCCAGTACTTC
CASSLQEQETQYF
>TRBJ1-2|TRBD1|TRBV30|NA
TGTGCCTGGACCGACAGGGGGCTTAATGGCTACACCTTC
CAWTDRGLNGYTF